The 32 T cell receptor beta chains listed next were all sequenced from one sample in a study of blood T cell repertoires in COVID-19. TCRdb's copy holds only in-frame clones and misses some; the assay was immunoSEQ multiplex PCR. The sample holds more than 150,000 clones, about nine tenths seen once. The source material was peripheral blood. Receptor source: a man aged 70-80 years with active or convalescent COVID-19.

The J gene is TRBJ1-5, the V gene TRBV18; D is unresolved. The CDR3 has 13 residues. CDR1 is KGHSH, CDR2 LQKENI, per germline. V lost 6 bases and J lost 6, with 12 bases in between. The CDR3: CASSEQEAQPQHF. Here the CDR3 DNA reads TGTGCCAGCTCGGAGCAGGAGGCTCAGCCCCAGCATTTT.

The J gene is TRBJ1-5, the V gene TRBV6-5; no clear D. The germline CDR1 and CDR2 sequences are MNHEY and SVGAGI. This CDR3 comprises 15 residues. The ends were cut back, 0 bases at V and 0 bases at J, with 6 bases in the middle. The CDR3 DNA sequence: TGTGCCAGCAGTTACTCGAGATATAGCAATCAGCCCCAGCATTTT. Translation: CASSYSRYSNQPQHF.

The chain is built from TRBV28 and TRBJ2-5; 10 bases match TRBD1. This CDR3 is 15 amino acids long. CDR1 MDHEN and CDR2 SYDVKM come from the germline V gene. Trimming took 7 bases from V and 5 from J; bases not matched to a gene: 10. CDR3 sequence reads: CASKPRDRGRETQYF. DNA for the CDR3: TGTGCCAGCAAGCCCCGGGACAGGGGTCGGGAGACCCAGTACTTC.

This clone has just one count. V is TRBV11-2 and J is TRBJ1-2; 7 nucleotides align to TRBD1. The germline V gene has CDR1 SGHAT and CDR2 FQNNGV. Trimming at V came to 2 bases and at J to 2 bases, leaving 2 bases not matched to a gene. The length of the CDR3 is 14 residues. The DNA of the CDR3 is TGTGCCAGCAGCTTACAGGGGGGAAACTATGGCTACACCTTC. Protein product: CASSLQGGNYGYTF.

This chain connects TRBV5-1 to TRBJ1-4; 12 positions match TRBD1. CDR1 and CDR2 from the germline V gene are SGHRS and YFSETQ. The CDR3 extends over 18 amino acids. After removal of 0 bases from V and 5 bases from J, the junction contained 8 bases not matched to a gene. CDR3 in amino acids: CASSLVGTGGRRNEKLFF. The DNA of the CDR3 is TGCGCCAGCAGCTTGGTCGGGACAGGGGGCCGGCGGAATGAAAAACTGTTTTTT.

The rearrangement joins TRBV10-3 to TRBJ2-2; 8 bases align to TRBD2. Germline V gene lookup returns CDR1 ENHRY and CDR2 SYGVKD. The CDR3 has 16 amino acids. V was pared by 6 bases and J by 0 bases, with 6 bases of the junction left unmatched. The CDR3 spells CAISPGLAANTGELFF. As DNA, the CDR3 is TGTGCCATCAGCCCTGGACTAGCCGCGAACACCGGGGAGCTGTTTTTT.

The V gene is TRBV7-6, the J gene TRBJ1-4, with D perhaps matching TRBD1 (6 bases). The length of the CDR3 is 15 residues. Between the trimmed V and J ends, which lost 6 bases and 5 bases, there was a span of 16 bases. CDR1 SGHVS and CDR2 FNYEAQ come from the germline V gene. CDR3 sequence: CASRARTVENEKLFF. The DNA for the CDR3 is TGTGCCAGCAGGGCGAGGACAGTCGAAAATGAAAAACTGTTTTTT.

This clone was counted a single time. The V and J genes are TRBV5-4 and TRBJ2-2; 7 nucleotides align to TRBD1. Germline CDR1 and CDR2: SGHNT and YYREEE (reference sequence). With 6 bases clipped from V and 2 bases from J, the junction kept 7 bases outside the gene matches. CDR3 length equals 15 residues. The CDR3 bases are TGTGCCAGCACCCGAAGGGACAGTAACACCGGGGAGCTGTTTTTT. Encoded protein: CASTRRDSNTGELFF.

The CDR3 DNA reads TGTGCCAGCAGCAGCCGGGACAGGATTAATGAAAAACTGTTTTTT. Protein sequence: CASSSRDRINEKLFF. The chain has TRBV5-6 and TRBJ1-4; 8 nucleotides match TRBD1. This CDR3 contains 15 residues. V lost 4 bases and J lost 4; bases outside the gene matches: 6. Germline assignment: CDR1 SGHDT and CDR2 YYEEEE.

The chain combines TRBV13 with TRBJ1-2; 7 bases are a match to TRBD1. Germline CDR1 and CDR2: PRHDT and FYEKMQ (reference sequence). V was clipped by 4 bases and J by 2 bases; unmatched bases: 4. The CDR3 consists of 14 residues. The CDR3 DNA sequence: TGTGCCAGCAGCTCCGGACAGGACAACTATGGCTACACCTTC. It translates to CASSSGQDNYGYTF.

This chain joins TRBV10-3 and TRBJ2-1, with 15 bases aligning to TRBD2. The germline V gene has CDR1 ENHRY and CDR2 SYGVKD. The CDR3 extends over 19 amino acids. Trimming took 6 bases from V and 0 from J; bases not matched to a gene: 9. As DNA, the CDR3 is TGTGCCATCAGACAGACGGGACTAGCGGGGGGACACTCCTACAATGAGCAGTTCTTC. Protein: CAIRQTGLAGGHSYNEQFF.

The table lists this clone with a count of one. This chain connects TRBV5-1 to TRBJ2-1; 8 bases line up with TRBD1. This CDR3 is built from 15 residues. Trimming at V came to 0 bases and at J to 5 bases, leaving 4 bases not matched to a gene. CDR1 SGHRS and CDR2 YFSETQ come from the germline V gene. The CDR3 loop reads CASSLEGTGDNEQFF. The CDR3 DNA is TGCGCCAGCAGCTTGGAGGGGACAGGTGACAATGAGCAGTTCTTC. Using reference TRBV5-1 and TRBJ2-1 for the parts outside the CDR3, the full variable domain is KAGVTQTPRYLIKTRGQQVTLSCSPISGHRSVSWYQQTPGQGLQFLFEYFSETQRNKGNFPGRFSGRQFSNSRSEMNVSTLELGDSALYLCASSLEGTGDNEQFFGPGTRLTVL.

This clone occurred once. V is TRBV7-3 and J is TRBJ2-1; D might be TRBD2 (7 bases). The germline CDR1 and CDR2 sequences are SGHTA and FQGTGA. Trimming shortened V by 2 bases and J by 4 bases, and 12 bases separated the two germline ends. This CDR3 comprises 15 residues. The CDR3 DNA reads TGTGCCAGCAGCTTAGCGGGGGCCAGGTACAATGAGCAGTTCTTC. Amino acid sequence: CASSLAGARYNEQFF.

The chain links TRBV7-2 to TRBJ2-7, with 11 bases identical to TRBD1. The germline V gene encodes CDR1 SGHTA and CDR2 FQGNSA. The CDR3 extends over 15 amino acids. The junction had 8 bases not matched to a gene; V was cut back by 5 bases and J by 5 bases. CDR3 in DNA: TGTGCCAGCAGCCTCGGACAGGGGGCTATACACGAGCAGTACTTC. Translating it yields CASSLGQGAIHEQYF.

The V and J genes are TRBV19 and TRBJ1-1, with 10 bases identical to TRBD1. The CDR3 runs 15 residues. Trimming cost V 8 bases and J 4 bases; bases outside gene matches: 10. Germline lookup yields CDR1 LNHDA and CDR2 SQIVND (reference sequence). For the CDR3, the DNA is TGTGCCAGTGCCGGGACAGGGGAGCCGGTCACTGAAGCTTTCTTT. Amino acid sequence: CASAGTGEPVTEAFF.

The CDR3 reads CASSVRQGASTDTQYF. The CDR3 DNA is TGTGCCAGCAGCGTACGTCAGGGGGCTAGCACAGATACGCAGTATTTT. The chain combines TRBV9 with TRBJ2-3; 8 bases line up with TRBD1. V dropped 1 base and J dropped 0; count of bases not matched to a gene: 4. The germline CDR1 and CDR2 sequences are SGDLS and YYNGEE. The CDR3 runs 16 residues. Combining the CDR3 with reference TRBV9 and TRBJ2-3 gives the whole variable domain DSGVTQTPKHLITATGQRVTLRCSPRSGDLSVYWYQQSLDQGLQFLIQYYNGEERAKGNILERFSAQQFPDLHSELNLSSLELGDSALYFCASSVRQGASTDTQYFGPGTRLTVL.

The rearrangement uses TRBV19 and TRBJ1-5, with D maybe TRBD1 (5 bases). V lost 10 bases and J lost 6, with 16 bases in between. CDR3 size: 13 residues. Germline V gene lookup returns CDR1 LNHDA and CDR2 SQIVND (reference sequence). The CDR3 spells CATIGGVFQPQHF. The CDR3 bases are TGTGCCACCATAGGAGGGGTTTTTCAGCCCCAGCATTTT.

The chain joins TRBV28 to TRBJ1-1; 7 bases line up with TRBD1. Per germline, CDR1 MDHEN and CDR2 SYDVKM. The CDR3 is 12 residues long. Trimming cost V 3 bases and J 11 bases; bases outside gene matches: 6. This CDR3 reads CASSFPTGLAFF. CDR3 nucleotide sequence: TGTGCCAGCAGTTTCCCGACAGGGCTGGCTTTCTTT.

The gene calls are TRBV3-1 (or the pseudogene TRBV3-2) and TRBJ2-1; 8 bases fit TRBD1. V shed 5 bases, J shed 1 base, and the junction held 4 bases outside the gene matches. Per the germline V gene, CDR1 is LGHDT and CDR2 is YNNKEL (reference sequence). The CDR3 covers 15 residues. CDR3 residues: CASSETGGSYNEQFF. CDR3 coding DNA: TGTGCCAGCAGCGAAACAGGGGGTTCCTACAATGAGCAGTTCTTC.

The V call is TRBV6-5, the J call TRBJ2-3; D call uncertain. CDR1 MNHEY and CDR2 SVGAGI come from the germline V gene. V lost 8 bases to trimming and J lost 3 bases, with 9 bases between them. The CDR3 sequence is 12 residues long. CDR3 nucleotides: TGTGCCAGCCGAGGTGTGACAGATACGCAGTATTTT. This encodes CASRGVTDTQYF.

J is TRBJ2-7 and V is TRBV10-3; D not certain. Germline assignment: CDR1 ENHRY and CDR2 SYGVKD. The V end lost 2 bases, the J end lost 0 bases, and 11 bases lay between the germline ends. This CDR3 comprises 15 residues. The CDR3 sequence: CAISEEKAVSYEQYF. The DNA of the CDR3 is TGTGCCATCAGTGAGGAGAAGGCGGTCTCCTACGAGCAGTACTTC.

V and J are TRBV18 and TRBJ1-4, with a weak D call TRBD1 (5 bases). The CDR3 sequence is 16 residues long. Germline-derived CDR1 and CDR2 are KGHSH and LQKENI. Trimming left V 6 bases short and J 3 bases short, with 17 bases between. The CDR3 DNA reads TGTGCCAGCTCCCTCACGGCGGGGGGAGCTAATGAAAAACTGTTTTTT. As protein: CASSLTAGGANEKLFF.

The chain links TRBV5-5 to TRBJ1-5, with 7 bases that match TRBD1. CDR3 length equals 15 residues. With V trimmed by 4 bases and J by 3 bases, 7 bases remained unmatched. Germline loops: CDR1 SGHKS, CDR2 YYEKEE (reference sequence). The CDR3 bases are TGTGCCAGCAGCCCTCAGGGACAGCTCAATCAGCCCCAGCATTTT. This encodes CASSPQGQLNQPQHF.

V usage is TRBV28 and J usage is TRBJ2-3; 15 bases are a match to TRBD2. The V segment lost 4 bases and the J segment 4 bases; nucleotides outside the gene matches: 6. CDR1 is MDHEN and CDR2 is SYDVKM in the germline V gene. CDR3 length equals 17 residues. This chain's CDR3 is CASSSWTSGRVSDTQYF. CDR3 DNA: TGTGCCAGCAGTTCCTGGACTAGCGGGAGGGTGTCAGATACGCAGTATTTT.

This clone was seen only a few times. The genes are TRBV12-3 or TRBV12-4 and TRBJ1-1; the D gene is possibly TRBD1 (5 bases). This CDR3 has 13 residues. The V and J ends lost 10 bases and 6 bases respectively, with 18 bases between them. The CDR3 sequence is CANQKREGSEAFF. The CDR3 coding sequence is TGTGCCAACCAGAAGCGGGAGGGGTCTGAAGCTTTCTTT.

The chain links TRBV4-3 to TRBJ1-1; tentatively, D is TRBD1 (6 bases). The CDR3 loop spans 15 amino acids. Looked up from germline, CDR1 is LGHNA and CDR2 is YSLEER. V lost 2 bases and J 3 bases, leaving 13 bases between the germline ends. The CDR3 DNA is TGCGCCAGCAGCCAAACAGGGATATTGTACACTGAAGCTTTCTTT. This codes for CASSQTGILYTEAFF.

The CDR3 here is CASTGGQSYEQYF. The CDR3 nucleotides read TGTGCCAGCACGGGGGGTCAAAGCTACGAGCAGTACTTC. This rearrangement joins TRBV2 to TRBJ2-7, with 7 nucleotides matching TRBD2. The germline V gene has CDR1 SNHLY and CDR2 FYNNEI. V lost 7 bases, J lost 3 bases, and 6 bases stayed unmatched. The CDR3 is 13 residues long.

This clone came up once. The chain is built from TRBV28 and TRBJ1-2; D possibly corresponds to TRBD1 (6 bases). The CDR3 is 13 residues long. Germline CDR1 reads MDHEN; CDR2 reads SYDVKM. Trimming cost V 5 bases and J 3 bases, with 10 bases left between them. CDR3 loop: CASSTRQDYGYTF. The CDR3 DNA reads as TGTGCCAGCAGTACCCGACAGGACTATGGCTACACCTTC.

The J gene is TRBJ2-7, the V gene TRBV7-9; tentative D call: TRBD1 (6 bases). Trimming shortened V by 1 base and J by 2 bases, and 9 bases separated the two germline ends. CDR3 length equals 14 residues. The germline V gene encodes CDR1 SEHNR and CDR2 FQNEAQ (reference sequence). CDR3 loop: CASSLVRDTYEQYF. CDR3 DNA: TGTGCCAGCAGCTTAGTTCGGGACACCTACGAGCAGTACTTC.

V usage is TRBV7-2 and J usage is TRBJ2-2; D is ambiguous. This CDR3 has 15 residues. Germline CDR1 reads SGHTA; CDR2 reads FQGNSA. Trimming stripped 0 bases from V and 4 bases from J, with 9 bases between. CDR3 region: CASSLAPAVTGELFF. In DNA form, the CDR3 reads TGTGCCAGCAGCTTAGCCCCGGCGGTCACCGGGGAGCTGTTTTTT. Supplemented by reference TRBV7-2 and TRBJ2-2, the full variable domain reads GAGVSQSPSNKVTEKGKDVELRCDPISGHTALYWYRQSLGQGLEFLIYFQGNSAPDKSGLPSDRFSAERTGGSVSTLTIQRTQQEDSAVYLCASSLAPAVTGELFFGEGSRLTVL.

The rearrangement joins TRBV2 to TRBJ1-2, with D uncertain. Trimming pared 7 bases from V and 1 base from J, leaving 4 bases between. The CDR3 is made up of 11 amino acids. The V gene's germline CDR1 is SNHLY and CDR2 FYNNEI. As DNA, the CDR3 is TGTGCCAGCAACATTAACTATGGCTACACCTTC. It is translated as CASNINYGYTF.

The chain combines TRBV15 with TRBJ1-5, with unresolved D. Trimming stripped 3 bases from V and 4 bases from J, with 16 bases between. The CDR3 sequence is 16 residues long. The germline V gene has CDR1 LNHNV and CDR2 YYDKDF (reference sequence). Here the CDR3 reads CATSSLSPYSNQPQHF. The DNA of the CDR3 is TGTGCCACCAGCAGCTTAAGCCCATACTCGAATCAGCCCCAGCATTTT.